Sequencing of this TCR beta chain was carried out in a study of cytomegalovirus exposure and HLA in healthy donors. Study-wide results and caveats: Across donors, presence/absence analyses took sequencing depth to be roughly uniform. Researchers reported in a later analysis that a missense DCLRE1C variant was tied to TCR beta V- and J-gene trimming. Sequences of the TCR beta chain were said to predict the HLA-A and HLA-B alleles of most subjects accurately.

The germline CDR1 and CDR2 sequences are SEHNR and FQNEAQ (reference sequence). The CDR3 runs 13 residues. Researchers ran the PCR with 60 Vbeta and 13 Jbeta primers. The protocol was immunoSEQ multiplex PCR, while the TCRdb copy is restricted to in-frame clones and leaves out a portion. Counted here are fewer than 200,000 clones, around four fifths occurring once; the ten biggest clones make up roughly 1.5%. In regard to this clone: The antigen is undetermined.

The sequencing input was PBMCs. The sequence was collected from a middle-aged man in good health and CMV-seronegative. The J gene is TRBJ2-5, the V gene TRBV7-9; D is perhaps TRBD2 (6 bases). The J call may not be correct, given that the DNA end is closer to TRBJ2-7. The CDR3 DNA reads TGTGCCAGCAGCTTCGACGGGAGCTACGAGCAGTACTTC. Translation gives CASSFDGSYEQYF.